This entry lists 2 T cell receptor beta chains sequenced from one sample in a study of blood T cell repertoires in COVID-19 (dated by TCRdb to 2019 to 2021). The library was prepared using the immunoSEQ multiplex PCR assay. The immuneACCESS repertoire file appears here via TCRdb, limited to in-frame rearrangements. These files lack a portion of the clones; in checked studies, under half of the deficit traces to unresolved V genes, and the cause of the others is not known. This sample holds fewer than 700,000 clones; 85% to 90% were observed only once. The leading ten clones occupy about 8.2% of the sample. The specimen sequenced was peripheral blood. The receptors shown here come from a woman aged 45 to 65 with COVID-19, enrolled during active disease.

J is TRBJ1-1 and V is TRBV18, with a tentative D call TRBD1 (6 bases). Trimming stripped 5 bases from V and 1 base from J, with 14 bases between. CDR1 and CDR2 from the germline V gene are KGHSH and LQKENI. The CDR3 contains 15 residues. The CDR3 loop reads CASSSRTASNTEAFF. In nucleotides, the CDR3 is TGTGCCAGCTCATCACGGACAGCCTCGAACACTGAAGCTTTCTTT.

This clone was seen a few times. The V gene is TRBV6-6, the J gene TRBJ1-5; no definite D call. Germline CDR1 reads MNHNY; CDR2 reads SVGAGI (reference sequence). The CDR3 runs to 16 residues. V lost 4 bases and J lost 0, with 13 bases in between. CDR3: CASSSNLQYSNQPQHF. The CDR3 nucleotides read TGTGCCAGCAGTTCGAATCTACAGTATAGCAATCAGCCCCAGCATTTT.